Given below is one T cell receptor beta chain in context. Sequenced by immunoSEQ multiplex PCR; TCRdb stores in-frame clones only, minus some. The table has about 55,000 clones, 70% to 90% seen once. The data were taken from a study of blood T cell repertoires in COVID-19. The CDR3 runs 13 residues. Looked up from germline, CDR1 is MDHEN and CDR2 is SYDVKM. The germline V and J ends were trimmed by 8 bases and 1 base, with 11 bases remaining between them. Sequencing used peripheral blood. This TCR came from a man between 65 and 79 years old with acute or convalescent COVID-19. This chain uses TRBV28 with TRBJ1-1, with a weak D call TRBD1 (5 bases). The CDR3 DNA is TGTGCCAGCTCCGACAGAAAGAACACTGAAGCTTTCTTT. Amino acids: CASSDRKNTEAFF.